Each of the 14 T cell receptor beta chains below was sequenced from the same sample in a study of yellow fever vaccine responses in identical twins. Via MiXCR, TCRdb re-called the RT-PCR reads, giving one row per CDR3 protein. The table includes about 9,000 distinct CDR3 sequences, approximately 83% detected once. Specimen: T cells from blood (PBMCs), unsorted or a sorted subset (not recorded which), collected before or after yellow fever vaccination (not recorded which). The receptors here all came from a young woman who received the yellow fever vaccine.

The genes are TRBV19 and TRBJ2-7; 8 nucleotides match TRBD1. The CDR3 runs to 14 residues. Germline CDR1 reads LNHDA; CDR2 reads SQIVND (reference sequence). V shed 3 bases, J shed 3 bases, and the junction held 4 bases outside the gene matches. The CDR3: CASSILGTGYEQYF. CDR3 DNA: TGTGCCAGTAGTATCCTCGGGACAGGCTACGAGCAGTACTTC.

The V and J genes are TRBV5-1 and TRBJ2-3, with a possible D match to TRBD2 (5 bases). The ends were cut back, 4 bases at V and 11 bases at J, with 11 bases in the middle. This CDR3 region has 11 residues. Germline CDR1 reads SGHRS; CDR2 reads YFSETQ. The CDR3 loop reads CASSARRGQYF. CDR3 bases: TGCGCCAGCAGCGCCCGTCGGGGGCAGTATTTT. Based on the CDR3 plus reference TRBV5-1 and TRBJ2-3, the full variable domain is KAGVTQTPRYLIKTRGQQVTLSCSPISGHRSVSWYQQTPGQGLQFLFEYFSETQRNKGNFPGRFSGRQFSNSRSEMNVSTLELGDSALYLCASSARRGQYFGPGTRLTVL.

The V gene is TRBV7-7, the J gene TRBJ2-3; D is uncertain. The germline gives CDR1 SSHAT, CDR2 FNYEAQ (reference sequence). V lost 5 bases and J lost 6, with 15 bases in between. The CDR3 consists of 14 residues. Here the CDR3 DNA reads TGTGCCAGCAGCCAACGATTGGGCCTGGATACGCAGTATTTT. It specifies CASSQRLGLDTQYF.

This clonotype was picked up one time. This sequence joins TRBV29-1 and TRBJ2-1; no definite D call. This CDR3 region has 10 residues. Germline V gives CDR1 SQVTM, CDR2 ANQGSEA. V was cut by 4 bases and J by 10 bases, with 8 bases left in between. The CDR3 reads CSVGTREQFF. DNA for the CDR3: TGCAGCGTTGGAACGCGGGAGCAGTTCTTC.

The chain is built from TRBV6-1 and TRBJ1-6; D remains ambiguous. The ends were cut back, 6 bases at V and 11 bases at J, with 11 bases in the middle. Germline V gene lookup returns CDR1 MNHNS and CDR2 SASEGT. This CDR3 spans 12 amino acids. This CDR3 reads CASRTVQAPLHF. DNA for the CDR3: TGTGCCAGCAGGACCGTGCAGGCACCCCTCCACTTT.

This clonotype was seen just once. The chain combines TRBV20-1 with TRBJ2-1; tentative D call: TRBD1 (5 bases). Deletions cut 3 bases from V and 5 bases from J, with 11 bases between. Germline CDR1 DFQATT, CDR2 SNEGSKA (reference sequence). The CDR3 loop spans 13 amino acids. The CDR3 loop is CSASSGFDNEQFF. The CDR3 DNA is TGCAGTGCTAGTTCAGGGTTTGACAATGAGCAGTTCTTC.

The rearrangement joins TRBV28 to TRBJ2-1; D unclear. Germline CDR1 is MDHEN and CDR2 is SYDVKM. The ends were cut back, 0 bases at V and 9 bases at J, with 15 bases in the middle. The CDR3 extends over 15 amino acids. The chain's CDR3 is CASSLCSLEYCEQFF. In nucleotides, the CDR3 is TGTGCCAGCAGTTTATGCTCCCTCGAGTATTGTGAGCAGTTCTTC.

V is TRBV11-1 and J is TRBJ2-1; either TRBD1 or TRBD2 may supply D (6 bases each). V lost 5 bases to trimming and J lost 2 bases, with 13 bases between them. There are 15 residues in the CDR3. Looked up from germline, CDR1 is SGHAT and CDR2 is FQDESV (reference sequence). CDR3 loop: CASSGGGLTYNEQFF. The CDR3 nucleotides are TGTGCCAGCAGCGGAGGGGGGCTCACCTACAATGAGCAGTTCTTC. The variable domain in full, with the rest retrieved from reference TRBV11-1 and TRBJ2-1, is EAEVAQSPRYKITEKSQAVAFWCDPISGHATLYWYRQILGQGPELLVQFQDESVVDDSQLPKDRFSAERLKGVDSTLKIQPAELGDSAMYLCASSGGGLTYNEQFFGPGTRLTVL.

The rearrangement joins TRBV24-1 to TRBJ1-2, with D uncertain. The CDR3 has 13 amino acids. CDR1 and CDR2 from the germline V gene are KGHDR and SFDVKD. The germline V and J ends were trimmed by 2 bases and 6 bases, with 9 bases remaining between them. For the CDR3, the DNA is TGTGCCACCAGTGATTCGATCCATAATGGCTACACCTTC. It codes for CATSDSIHNGYTF.

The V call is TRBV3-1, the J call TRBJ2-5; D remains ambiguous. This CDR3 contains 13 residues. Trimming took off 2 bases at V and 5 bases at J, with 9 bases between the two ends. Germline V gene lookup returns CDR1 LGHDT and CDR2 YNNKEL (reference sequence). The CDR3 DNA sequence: TGTGCCAGCAGCCAATGGCGCGACGAGACCCAGTACTTC. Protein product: CASSQWRDETQYF.

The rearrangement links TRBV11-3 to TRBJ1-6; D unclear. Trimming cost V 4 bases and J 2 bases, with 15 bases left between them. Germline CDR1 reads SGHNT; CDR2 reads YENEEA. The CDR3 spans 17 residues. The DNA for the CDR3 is TGTGCCAGCAGCTCGAAACAACTAGTCACCTATAATTCACCCCTCCACTTT. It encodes CASSSKQLVTYNSPLHF.

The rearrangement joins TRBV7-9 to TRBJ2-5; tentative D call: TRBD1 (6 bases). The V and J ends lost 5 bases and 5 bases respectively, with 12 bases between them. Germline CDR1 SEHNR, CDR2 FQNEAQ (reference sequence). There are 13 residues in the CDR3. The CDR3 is CASSRTGSETQYF. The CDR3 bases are TGTGCCAGCAGCCGAACAGGGTCGGAGACCCAGTACTTC.

For the CDR3, the DNA is TGTGCCAGCAGCTTGGGGCTCGGACGTGATAGCAATCAGCCCCAGCATTTT. Residues: CASSLGLGRDSNQPQHF. The V gene is TRBV5-4, the J gene TRBJ1-5, with D uncertain. This CDR3 is 17 amino acids long. V was trimmed by 0 bases and J by 0 bases, leaving 13 bases between them. In germline, CDR1 is SGHNT, CDR2 YYREEE (reference sequence). Filled out from reference TRBV5-4 and TRBJ1-5, the complete variable domain reads ETGVTQSPTHLIKTRGQQVTLRCSSQSGHNTVSWYQQALGQGPQFIFQYYREEENGRGNFPPRFSGLQFPNYSSELNVNALELDDSALYLCASSLGLGRDSNQPQHFGDGTRLSIL.

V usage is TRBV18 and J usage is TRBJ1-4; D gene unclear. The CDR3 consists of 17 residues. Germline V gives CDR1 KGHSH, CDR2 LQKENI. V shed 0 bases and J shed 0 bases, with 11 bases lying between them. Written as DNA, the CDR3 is TGTGCCAGCTCACCACCGAACAGAAAAGCAACTAATGAAAAACTGTTTTTT. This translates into CASSPPNRKATNEKLFF.